Listed here is a single T cell receptor beta chain. The V gene's germline CDR1 is SGHDT and CDR2 YYEEEE. V was clipped by 0 bases and J by 5 bases, with 8 bases between them. The CDR3 extends over 14 amino acids. Relapses following autologous stem cell transplantation were seen in all patients, with brentuximab vedotin exposure varying. Progressive disease, partial response or complete response was each patient's best response. This sample is drawn from a study of PD-1 blockade in classical Hodgkin lymphoma. Assay: immunoSEQ multiplex PCR; the TCRdb copy retains only in-frame clones and omits some. The sample yields roughly 40,000 clones, around two thirds seen once.

The gene calls are TRBV5-6 and TRBJ2-2, with unresolved D. The clonotype comes from a human donor with classical Hodgkin lymphoma. The sample in question was peripheral blood mononuclear cells (PBMCs), obtained at baseline. The CDR3 DNA reads TGTGCCAGCAGCTTGGGACTTCTGACCGGGGAGCTGTTTTTT. It specifies CASSLGLLTGELFF.